The rows below give T cell receptor beta chains drawn from one sample of a study of T cell changes during pregnancy in multiple sclerosis. Assay used: immunoSEQ multiplex PCR; TCRdb lists only in-frame clones, some missing. The table shows fewer than 100,000 clones, with 85% to 95% occurring only once. The sample was peripheral blood, taken after pregnancy. All receptors come from a female donor in good health, enrolled as a control in a pregnancy study. CDR3s include the opening cysteine and the closing phenylalanine or tryptophan. A D gene is named only where the DNA matches it firmly. The size field is filled for only some rows; it gives once, few, many or a size class.

>-|TRBV4-3|-|TRBJ2-3
CASSQDGGGSSTDTQYF
TGCGCCAGCAGCCAAGATGGGGGAGGCTCTAGCACAGATACGCAGTATTTT
>TRBD2|TRBV5-4|-|TRBJ2-1
CASSHLAGLEDLVF
TGTGCCAGCAGCCACCTAGCGGGACTCGAAGACCTAGTCTTC
>-|TRBV5-1|-|TRBJ1-3
CASSFFQGRGNTIYF
TGCGCCAGCAGCTTCTTCCAGGGTAGAGGAAACACCATATATTTT
>-|TRBV10-2|-|TRBJ2-6
CASSVLSTSQSRANVLTF
TGCGCCAGCAGTGTACTAAGCACTTCACAAAGTCGGGCCAACGTCCTGACTTTC
>TRBD2|TRBV11-3|-|TRBJ2-1
CASSQGTSDYNEQFF
TGTGCCAGCAGCCAAGGGACTAGCGATTACAATGAGCAGTTCTTC
>-|TRBV18|-|TRBJ1-2
CASSPWTDYGYTF
TGTGCCAGCTCACCTTGGACAGACTATGGCTACACCTTC
>-|TRBV6-6|-|TRBJ2-7
CASSLTSQGAYEQYF
TGTGCCAGCAGCTTGACTAGCCAGGGGGCATACGAGCAGTACTTC
>-|TRBV6-5|-|TRBJ1-2
CASGPFLNYGYTF
TGTGCCAGCGGCCCCTTCCTTAACTATGGCTACACCTTC
>-|TRBV7-3|once|TRBJ1-3
CASSITTGSSGNTIYF
TGTGCCAGCAGCATAACCACCGGGAGCTCTGGAAACACCATATATTTT
>-|TRBV30|-|TRBJ1-1
CAWIRGGIVAEAFF
TGTGCCTGGATTCGGGGTGGTATTGTAGCTGAAGCTTTCTTT
>-|TRBV27|-|TRBJ2-5
CASSLAAWETQYF
TGTGCCAGCAGTTTGGCGGCTTGGGAGACCCAGTACTTC
>TRBD1|TRBV9|-|TRBJ2-5
CASSVGTGGFRQETQYF
TGTGCCAGCAGCGTAGGGACAGGGGGCTTTCGTCAAGAGACCCAGTACTTC
>-|TRBV19|-|TRBJ1-1
CASSKPTAMNTEAFF
TGTGCCAGTAGTAAACCCACCGCGATGAACACTGAAGCTTTCTTT
>TRBD1|TRBV11-3|-|TRBJ2-1
CASSGDSEQFF
TGTGCCAGCAGTGGGGACAGCGAGCAGTTCTTC
>TRBD1|TRBV19|-|TRBJ1-2
CASRRQGANNYGYTF
TGTGCCAGTAGGCGACAGGGGGCGAATAACTATGGCTACACCTTC
>TRBD1|TRBV29-1|-|TRBJ1-2
CSVRKQGGDGYTF
TGCAGCGTTAGGAAACAGGGGGGAGATGGCTACACCTTC
>-|TRBV7-2|-|TRBJ2-7
CASSHLGSIRNLNF
TGTGCCAGCAGCCACCTAGGATCCATTCGCAATTTGAACTTC
>TRBD1|TRBV6-5|-|TRBJ1-1
CASSYWGGTANTEAFF
TGTGCCAGCAGTTACTGGGGTGGGACAGCAAACACTGAAGCTTTCTTT
>-|TRBV19|-|TRBJ1-6
CASSIESTALNSPLHF
TGTGCCAGTAGTATCGAATCGACAGCACTGAATTCACCCCTCCACTTT
>-|TRBV18|-|TRBJ2-1
CASSPAGANEDEQFF
TGTGCCAGCTCACCGGCAGGGGCGAATGAGGATGAGCAGTTCTTC
>-|TRBV9|-|TRBJ1-4
CASSALLSTNEKLFF
TGTGCCAGCAGCGCCCTTCTATCAACTAATGAAAAACTGTTTTTT
>-|TRBV29-1|-|TRBJ2-1
CSARSGLGNEQFF
TGCAGCGCCCGATCAGGGTTGGGCAATGAGCAGTTCTTC
>-|TRBV5-6|-|TRBJ2-3
CASSLAADTQYF
TGTGCCAGCAGCCTCGCGGCAGATACGCAGTATTTT
>TRBD2|TRBV7-3|once|TRBJ2-7
CASSLGTGGSLSYEQYF
TGTGCCAGCAGCTTAGGAACGGGAGGATCCCTTTCTTACGAGCAGTACTTC
>-|TRBV2|-|TRBJ1-5
CASRGDFSPGPQHF
TGTGCCAGCAGGGGGGACTTCTCCCCAGGGCCCCAGCATTTT
>TRBD2|TRBV10-3|-|TRBJ2-2
CAISRAGVNTGELFF
TGTGCCATCAGTCGGGCGGGGGTGAACACCGGGGAGCTGTTTTTT
>TRBD2|TRBV28|-|TRBJ2-2
CASRPGGNTGELFF
TGTGCCAGCAGACCGGGGGGGAACACCGGGGAGCTGTTTTTT
>TRBD1|TRBV5-6|-|TRBJ1-2
CASSLGAGGDYGYTF
TGTGCCAGCAGCTTAGGGGCAGGGGGCGACTATGGCTACACCTTC
>-|TRBV7-2|-|TRBJ2-2
CASSDSDRLFYTGELFF
TGTGCCAGCAGCGACAGTGACAGGTTATTTTACACCGGGGAGCTGTTTTTT
>-|TRBV30|-|TRBJ1-1
CAWSGGGEAFF
TGTGCCTGGTCTGGGGGGGGTGAAGCTTTCTTT
>TRBD2|TRBV7-6|-|TRBJ2-1
CASTSHSGRGDEQFF
TGTGCCAGCACTTCGCATAGCGGGAGAGGGGATGAGCAGTTCTTC
>-|TRBV28|once|TRBJ2-1
CASSSIGVSDNEQFF
TGTGCCAGCAGTTCCATAGGAGTCTCCGACAATGAGCAGTTCTTC
>-|TRBV28|-|TRBJ2-1
CASSLGGQGVNEQFF
TGTGCCAGCAGTTTAGGAGGGCAGGGGGTGAATGAGCAGTTCTTC
>TRBD1|TRBV27|-|TRBJ2-1
CASSSPGQIYNEQFF
TGTGCCAGCAGTTCACCGGGACAGATTTACAATGAGCAGTTCTTC
>TRBD2|TRBV7-8|once|TRBJ2-7
CASQGLAGTYEQYF
TGTGCCAGTCAAGGACTAGCGGGAACCTACGAGCAGTACTTC